These 8 T cell receptor beta chains were all obtained from the same sample, sequenced in a study of T-cell memory formation after mild COVID-19. Using its own MiXCR run on the 5' RACE reads, TCRdb lists one record per CDR3 protein. The top ten clones hold roughly 13% of a sample with just over 400,000 distinct CDR3 sequences, around 22% of them seen once. Sequencing used PBMCs or a T cell subset sorted from them (not recorded which). The receptors originated from an adult woman who had mild COVID-19 (a few samples of this study predate the infection). Cell type and time point are not known.

This clonotype was picked up many times. The V call is TRBV7-3, the J call TRBJ2-1; the D gene is possibly TRBD2 (5 bases). The germline V gene encodes CDR1 SGHTA and CDR2 FQGTGA. Trimming removed 0 bases from V and 8 bases from J, with 11 bases in between. This CDR3 is 14 amino acids long. CDR3 residues: CASSLTRDSDEQFF. The CDR3 region has the DNA TGTGCCAGCAGCTTAACGAGGGATTCCGATGAGCAGTTCTTC.

Many counts were recorded for this clonotype. The V and J genes are TRBV12-3 or TRBV12-4 and TRBJ1-2; 7 bases map to TRBD1. This CDR3 has 13 residues. V gave up 6 bases and J gave up 4 bases; unmatched junction bases: 5. CDR3 sequence reads: CASSPGTVYGYTF. In DNA, the CDR3 is TGTGCCAGCAGCCCGGGGACAGTCTATGGCTACACCTTC.

The chain links TRBV7-8 to TRBJ1-6; D is unresolved. Germline V lookup: CDR1 SGHVS, CDR2 FQNEAQ. The CDR3 loop spans 14 amino acids. The V gene lost 1 base and the J gene lost 5 bases, with 6 bases spanning the gap. This chain's CDR3 is CASSLERHNSPLHF. CDR3 nucleotide sequence: TGTGCCAGCAGCTTAGAACGGCATAATTCACCCCTCCACTTT.

The chain couples TRBV12-3 or TRBV12-4 to TRBJ2-1; 7 nucleotides match TRBD2. With 5 bases clipped from V and 3 bases from J, the junction kept 4 bases outside the gene matches. The CDR3 runs 14 residues. CDR3 nucleotides: TGTGCCAGCAGTCCTAGCGGTCTCTACAATGAGCAGTTCTTC. Its translation is CASSPSGLYNEQFF.

The CDR3: CASSDLGLAGITDTQYF. CDR3 in DNA: TGTGCCAGCAGCGACCTCGGACTAGCGGGTATCACAGATACGCAGTATTTT. The V and J genes are TRBV3-1 and TRBJ2-3, with 11 bases identical to TRBD2. The germline CDR1 and CDR2 sequences are LGHDT and YNNKEL (reference sequence). CDR3 size: 17 residues. The trim removed 5 bases at V and 2 bases at J, leaving 9 bases unmatched.

This sequence joins TRBV24-1 and TRBJ1-2; D unresolved. The V and J ends lost 0 bases and 6 bases respectively, with 7 bases between them. CDR1 is KGHDR and CDR2 is SFDVKD in the germline V gene. CDR3 size: 13 residues. As DNA, the CDR3 is TGTGCCACCAGTGATTTGCGTGGGGATGGCTACACCTTC. It yields the protein CATSDLRGDGYTF.

The chain employs TRBV12-3 or TRBV12-4 and TRBJ2-2; TRBD2 might be the D (6 bases). Trimming stripped 7 bases from V and 8 bases from J, with 20 bases between. This CDR3 has 15 residues. CDR3 loop: CASMGVSGGTGELFF. In nucleotides, the CDR3 is TGTGCCAGCATGGGGGTTAGCGGCGGAACGGGGGAGCTGTTTTTT.

This clonotype was detected a few times. V usage is TRBV7-8 and J usage is TRBJ2-5; 9 bases align to TRBD1. Trimming at V came to 5 bases and at J to 5 bases, leaving 6 bases not matched to a gene. CDR3 length equals 14 residues. Per germline, CDR1 SGHVS and CDR2 FQNEAQ. DNA for the CDR3: TGTGCCAGCAGCGACACAGGGGGCGGTGAGACCCAGTACTTC. Encoded protein: CASSDTGGGETQYF.